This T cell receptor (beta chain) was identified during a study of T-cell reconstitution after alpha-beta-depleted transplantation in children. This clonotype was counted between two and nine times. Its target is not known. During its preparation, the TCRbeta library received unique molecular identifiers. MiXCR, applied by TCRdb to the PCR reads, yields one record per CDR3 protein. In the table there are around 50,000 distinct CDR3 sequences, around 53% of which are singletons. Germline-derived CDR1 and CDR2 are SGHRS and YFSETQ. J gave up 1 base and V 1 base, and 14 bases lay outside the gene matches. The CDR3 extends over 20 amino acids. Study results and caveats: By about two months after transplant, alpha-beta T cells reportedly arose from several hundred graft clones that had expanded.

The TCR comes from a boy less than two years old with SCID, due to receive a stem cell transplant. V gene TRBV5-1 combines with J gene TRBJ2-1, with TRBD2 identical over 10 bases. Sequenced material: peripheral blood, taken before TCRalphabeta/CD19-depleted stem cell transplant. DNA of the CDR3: TGCGCCAGCAGCTTGAAAAAAGTTGGGCCTAGCGGGGGATCCTACAATGAGCAGTTCTTC. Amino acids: CASSLKKVGPSGGSYNEQFF.